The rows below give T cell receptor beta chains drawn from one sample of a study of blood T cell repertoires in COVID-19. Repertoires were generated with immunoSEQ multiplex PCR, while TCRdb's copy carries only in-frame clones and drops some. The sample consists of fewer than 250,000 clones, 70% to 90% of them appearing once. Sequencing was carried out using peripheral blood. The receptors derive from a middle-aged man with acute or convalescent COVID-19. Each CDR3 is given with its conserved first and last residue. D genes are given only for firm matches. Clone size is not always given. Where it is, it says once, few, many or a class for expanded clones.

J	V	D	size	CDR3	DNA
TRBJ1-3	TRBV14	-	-	CASSRRTVSGNTIYF	TGTGCCAGCAGCCGTAGAACGGTTTCTGGAAACACCATATATTTT
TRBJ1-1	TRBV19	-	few	CASSMGGNTEAFF	TGTGCCAGTAGTATGGGGGGAAACACTGAAGCTTTCTTT
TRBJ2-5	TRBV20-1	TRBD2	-	CSASRLAGDQETQYF	TGCAGTGCTAGTCGGCTAGCGGGGGACCAAGAGACCCAGTACTTC
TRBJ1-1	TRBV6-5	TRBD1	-	CASSFPTGGEAFF	TGTGCCAGCAGTTTCCCGACAGGGGGGGAAGCTTTCTTT
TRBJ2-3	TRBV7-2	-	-	CASSKRDKPIADTQYF	TGTGCCAGCAGCAAAAGGGACAAACCCATCGCCGATACGCAGTATTTT
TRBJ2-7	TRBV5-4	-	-	CASSLGQGIAYEQYF	TGTGCCAGCAGCTTGGGGCAGGGAATTGCCTACGAGCAGTACTTC
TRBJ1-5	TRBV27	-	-	CASSLSTGRGVNQPQHF	TGTGCCAGCAGTTTATCGACAGGTCGAGGGGTTAATCAGCCCCAGCATTTT
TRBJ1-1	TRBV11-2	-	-	CASSLAGNTEAFF	TGTGCCAGCAGCTTAGCAGGGAACACTGAAGCTTTCTTT
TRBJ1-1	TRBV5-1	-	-	CASRDRMNTEAFF	TGCGCCAGCAGAGACAGAATGAACACTGAAGCTTTCTTT
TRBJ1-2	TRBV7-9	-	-	CASSLTTALNYGYTF	TGTGCCAGCAGCTTAACGACAGCCCTCAACTATGGCTACACCTTC
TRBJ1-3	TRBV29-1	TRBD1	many	CSVESGTGRDTIYF	TGCAGCGTTGAATCAGGGACAGGGAGAGACACCATATATTTT
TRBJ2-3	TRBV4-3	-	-	CASSLSGDLGDTQYF	TGCGCCAGCAGCCTATCGGGGGACCTGGGAGATACGCAGTATTTT
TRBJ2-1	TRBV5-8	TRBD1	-	CASSLQGAWDNEQFF	TGTGCCAGCAGCCTACAGGGGGCATGGGACAATGAGCAGTTCTTC
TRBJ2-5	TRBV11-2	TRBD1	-	CASSLGAGTAQETQYF	TGTGCCAGCAGCTTGGGGGCAGGGACAGCACAAGAGACCCAGTACTTC
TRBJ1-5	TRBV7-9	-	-	CASTKGPLRQGNQPQHF	TGTGCCAGCACCAAGGGGCCGCTAAGGCAGGGGAATCAGCCCCAGCATTTT
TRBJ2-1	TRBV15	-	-	CATSSRGYNEQFF	TGTGCCACCAGCAGTCGGGGCTACAATGAGCAGTTCTTC
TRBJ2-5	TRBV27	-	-	CASSRELAGETQYF	TGTGCCAGCAGTAGAGAACTAGCTGGGGAGACCCAGTACTTC
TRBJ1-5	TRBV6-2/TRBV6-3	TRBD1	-	CASSYILGGTGDLQPQHF	TGTGCCAGCAGTTACATCCTCGGGGGGACAGGGGATCTTCAGCCCCAGCATTTT
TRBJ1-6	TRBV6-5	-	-	CASSLHSNRSPLHF	TGTGCCAGCAGTTTACACAGTAATCGGTCACCCCTCCACTTT
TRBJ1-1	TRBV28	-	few	CAAGDLTEAFF	TGTGCCGCCGGAGACCTCACTGAAGCTTTCTTT
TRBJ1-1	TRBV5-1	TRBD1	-	CASSLGGTGRATEAFF	TGCGCCAGCAGCTTGGGTGGGACAGGGAGGGCCACTGAAGCTTTCTTT
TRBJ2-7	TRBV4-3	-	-	CASSQDRGTDSYEQYF	TGCGCCAGCAGCCAAGATCGGGGGACCGACTCCTACGAGCAGTACTTC
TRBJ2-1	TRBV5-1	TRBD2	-	CASSLYGGGPYNEQFF	TGCGCCAGCAGCTTGTATGGGGGAGGGCCTTACAATGAGCAGTTCTTC
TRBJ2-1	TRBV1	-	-	CTSSRDTYNEQFF	TGCACCAGCAGCCGGGACACCTACAATGAGCAGTTCTTC
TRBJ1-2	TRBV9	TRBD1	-	CASSETGTVGYTF	TGTGCCAGCAGCGAAACCGGGACAGTTGGCTACACCTTC
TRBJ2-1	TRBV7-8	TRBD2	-	CASSFTSGGKDEQFF	TGTGCCAGCAGCTTTACCAGCGGGGGGAAAGATGAGCAGTTCTTC
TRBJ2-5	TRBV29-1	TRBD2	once	CSERLAGTETQYF	TGCAGTGAAAGACTAGCGGGGACAGAGACCCAGTACTTC